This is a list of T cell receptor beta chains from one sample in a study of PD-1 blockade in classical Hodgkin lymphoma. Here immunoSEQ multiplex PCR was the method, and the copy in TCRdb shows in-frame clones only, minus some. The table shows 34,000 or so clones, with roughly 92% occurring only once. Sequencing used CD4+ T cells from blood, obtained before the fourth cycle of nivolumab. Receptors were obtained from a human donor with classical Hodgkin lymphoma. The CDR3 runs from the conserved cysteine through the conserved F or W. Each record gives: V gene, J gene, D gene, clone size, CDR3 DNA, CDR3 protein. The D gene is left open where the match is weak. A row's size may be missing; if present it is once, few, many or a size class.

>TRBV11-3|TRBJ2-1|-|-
TGTGCCAGCAGCTTGGGGCCCGTCTACAATGAGCAGTTCTTC
CASSLGPVYNEQFF
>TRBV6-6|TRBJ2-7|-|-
TGTGCCAGCAGTTACTCTCAGGGAAACTCCTACGAGCAGTACTTC
CASSYSQGNSYEQYF
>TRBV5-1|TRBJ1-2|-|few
TGCGCCAGCAGCTTGGAGGCTAACTATGGCTACACCTTC
CASSLEANYGYTF
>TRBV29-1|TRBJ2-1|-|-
TGCAGCGTTGAGTATGGGGCGGGACCGCAGTTCTTC
CSVEYGAGPQFF
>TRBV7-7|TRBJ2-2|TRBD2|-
TGTGCTAGCAGCGTGTCTAGCGGGGAGAACACCGGGGAGCTGTTTTTT
CASSVSSGENTGELFF
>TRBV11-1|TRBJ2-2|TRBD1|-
TGTGCCAGCAGCTCACAGGGGGCGAACACCGGGGAGCTGTTTTTT
CASSSQGANTGELFF
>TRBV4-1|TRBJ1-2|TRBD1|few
TGCGCCAGCAGCCAGGCGGGACAGGGGGCGCCAGGCTACACCTTC
CASSQAGQGAPGYTF
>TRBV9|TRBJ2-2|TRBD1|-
TGTGCCAGCAGCGTTTTACAGGGGAGCGGGGAGCTGTTTTTT
CASSVLQGSGELFF
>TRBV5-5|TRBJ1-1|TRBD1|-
TGTGCCAGCGGACCCAGGGGGGGCTCGGGCACTGAAGCTTTCTTT
CASGPRGGSGTEAFF
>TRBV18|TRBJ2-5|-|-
TGTGCCAGCTCAGTCCAGGGGCAAGAGACCCAGTACTTC
CASSVQGQETQYF
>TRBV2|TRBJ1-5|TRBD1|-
TGTGCCAGCAGTGGAAACAGGGGGAATCAGCCCCAGCATTTT
CASSGNRGNQPQHF
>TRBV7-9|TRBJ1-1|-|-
TGTGCCAGCAGCTTCCTAACTGTGAACACTGAAGCTTTCTTT
CASSFLTVNTEAFF
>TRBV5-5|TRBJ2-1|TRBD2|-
TGTGCCAGCAGCTTGGGTCTTAGCGGGGGGCTTTACAATGAGCAGTTCTTC
CASSLGLSGGLYNEQFF
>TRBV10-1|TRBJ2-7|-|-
TGCGCCAGCAGTGAAGGCTCTCCCTACGAGCAGTACTTC
CASSEGSPYEQYF
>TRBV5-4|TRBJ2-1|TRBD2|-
TGTGCCAGCAGCCTAGCGGGAGTAGTCTACAATGAGCAGTTCTTC
CASSLAGVVYNEQFF
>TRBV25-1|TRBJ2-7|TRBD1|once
TGTGCCAGCAGTGATCAAACAGGGGGCATAGGCGAGCAGTACTTC
CASSDQTGGIGEQYF
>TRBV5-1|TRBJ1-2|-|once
TGCGCCAGCAGCTTGGGGCCAGGGGAGTCTACTAACTATGGCTACACCTTC
CASSLGPGESTNYGYTF
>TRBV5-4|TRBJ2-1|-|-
TGTGCCAGCACCATTGTCCCGGCTATAGGTCCGGGGCCCAATGAGCAGTTCTTC
CASTIVPAIGPGPNEQFF
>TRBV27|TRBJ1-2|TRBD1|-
TGTGCCAGCAGTCCCTCTCAGGGGGCCCACTATGGCTACACCTTC
CASSPSQGAHYGYTF
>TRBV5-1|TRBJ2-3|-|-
TGCGCCAGCAGCTTGGCGGCACAGGGCAGCACAGATACGCAGTATTTT
CASSLAAQGSTDTQYF
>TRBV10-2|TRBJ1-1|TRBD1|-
TGCGCCAGCAGATCGACAGGGGTGAGGAACACTGAAGCTTTCTTT
CASRSTGVRNTEAFF
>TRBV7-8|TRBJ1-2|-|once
TGTGCCAGCAGCTCGAGGGGCGGGAGGAGCTATGGCTACACCTTC
CASSSRGGRSYGYTF
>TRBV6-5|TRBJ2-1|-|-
TGTGCCAGCAGTTCACGCCTCCGTGAGCAGTTCTTC
CASSSRLREQFF
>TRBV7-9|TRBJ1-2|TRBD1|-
TGTGCCGGACGGGGACAGGGTGAGGACTATGGCTACACCTTC
CAGRGQGEDYGYTF
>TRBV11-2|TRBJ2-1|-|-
TGTGCCAGCAGCTTAGATCTTTGGGTTGTCTACAATGAGCAGTTCTTC
CASSLDLWVVYNEQFF
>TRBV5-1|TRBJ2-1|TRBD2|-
TGCGCCAGCAGCTTGGCCGCCGGGACTAGGAGTTACAATGAGCAGTTCTTC
CASSLAAGTRSYNEQFF
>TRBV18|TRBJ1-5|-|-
TGTGCCAGCTCACCAACTGGGACATCTCGTCGGCCCCAGCATTTT
CASSPTGTSRRPQHF
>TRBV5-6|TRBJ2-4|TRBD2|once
TGTGCCAGCAGCGGGAGCGGGAGAGTCAAAAACATTCAGTACTTC
CASSGSGRVKNIQYF
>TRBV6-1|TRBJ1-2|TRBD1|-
TGTGCCAGCAGGGGGACAGTTAACTATGGCTACACCTTC
CASRGTVNYGYTF
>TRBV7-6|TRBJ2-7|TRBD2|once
TGTGCCAGCAGCTTAGGGCTAGCGGGAGGGCGCCCCTACGAGCAGTACTTC
CASSLGLAGGRPYEQYF
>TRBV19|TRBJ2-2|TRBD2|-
TGTGCCAGTAGGCCTAGCGGGAGAATGACCGGGGAGCTGTTTTTT
CASRPSGRMTGELFF
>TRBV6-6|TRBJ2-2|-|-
TGTGCCAGCAGTCCCGTCAGGGTTGTAAACACCGGGGAGCTGTTTTTT
CASSPVRVVNTGELFF
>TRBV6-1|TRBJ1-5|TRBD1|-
TGTGCCAGCAGTTTCGGGACAGGGGGCCAGCCCCAGCATTTT
CASSFGTGGQPQHF
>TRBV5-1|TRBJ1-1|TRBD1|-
TGCGCCAGCAGCGGCGGGACAGGCCAGGAAGCTTTCTTT
CASSGGTGQEAFF
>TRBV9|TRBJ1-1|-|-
TGTGCCAGCAGCGTAGTTGGCAGCCCGAACACTGAAGCTTTCTTT
CASSVVGSPNTEAFF
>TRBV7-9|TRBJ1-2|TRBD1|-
TGTGCCAGCAGCCCGAGGGACAGGGCTTTTGGGGGCTACACCTTC
CASSPRDRAFGGYTF
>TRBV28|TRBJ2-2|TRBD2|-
TGTGCCAGCAGTTCCAGCGGGAGGAACACCGGGGAGCTGTTTTTT
CASSSSGRNTGELFF
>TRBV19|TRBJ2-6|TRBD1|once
TGTGCCAGTAGTATGGGACAGGGGTGGGACTCTGGGGCCAACGTCCTGACTTTC
CASSMGQGWDSGANVLTF
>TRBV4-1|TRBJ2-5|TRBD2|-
TGCGCCAGCAGCCCCTCGGCTAGCGGGAGTAAGACCCAGTACTTC
CASSPSASGSKTQYF
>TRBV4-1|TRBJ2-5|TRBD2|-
TGCGCCAGCAGCTCGGGACTAGCGGTCCAAGAGACCCAGTACTTC
CASSSGLAVQETQYF
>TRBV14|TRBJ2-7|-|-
TGTGCCAGCAGCCCCTACCAGAATCCCTACGAGCAGTACTTC
CASSPYQNPYEQYF
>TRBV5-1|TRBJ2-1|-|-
TGCGCCAGCAGCTTGGAGGGGAGCTCCTACAATGAGCAGTTCTTC
CASSLEGSSYNEQFF
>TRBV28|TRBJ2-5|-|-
TGTGCCAGCACGTTTCGCGGGAAGCAAGAGACCCAGTACTTC
CASTFRGKQETQYF
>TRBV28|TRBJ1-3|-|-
TGTGCCAGCAGCTTAGACAGGGGAAACACCATATATTTT
CASSLDRGNTIYF
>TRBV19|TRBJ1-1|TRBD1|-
TGTGCCAGTACCTGGGGGGACAGGATGAACACTGAAGCTTTCTTT
CASTWGDRMNTEAFF
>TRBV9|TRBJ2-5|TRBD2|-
TGTGCCAGCAGCGTAGCTTTGGCTAGCGGCTCGCAAGAGACCCAGTACTTC
CASSVALASGSQETQYF
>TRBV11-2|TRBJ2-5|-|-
TGTGCCAGCAGCCATTCAGAGACCCAGTACTTC
CASSHSETQYF
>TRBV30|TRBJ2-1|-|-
TGTGCCTGGACCCCATCGGATGAGCAGTTCTTC
CAWTPSDEQFF
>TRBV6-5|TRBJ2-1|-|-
TGTGCCAGCAGTTACCTCGAGCGGGACAATGAGCAGTTCTTC
CASSYLERDNEQFF
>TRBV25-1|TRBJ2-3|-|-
TGTGCCAGCAGTGAATACGGGGAGCGCACAGATACGCAGTATTTT
CASSEYGERTDTQYF
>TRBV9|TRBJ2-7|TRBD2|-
TGTGCCAGCAGCACCCCCCGGGGGCTAGCGGGAGGATACGAGCAGTACTTC
CASSTPRGLAGGYEQYF
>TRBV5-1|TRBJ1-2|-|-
TGCGCCAGCAGCCCCAGGGATTCTAACTATGGCTACACCTTC
CASSPRDSNYGYTF
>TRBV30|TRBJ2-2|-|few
TGTGCCTGGAGTGGAGGGCAGGGCTTAACCGGGGAGCTGTTTTTT
CAWSGGQGLTGELFF
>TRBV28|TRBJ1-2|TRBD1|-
TGTGCCAGCAGTCGTCCCGGGACAGGGTTGGAAGGCTACACCTTC
CASSRPGTGLEGYTF
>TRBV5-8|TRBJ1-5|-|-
TGTGCCAGCAGCTTTATGGGATTCAATCAGCCCCAGCATTTT
CASSFMGFNQPQHF
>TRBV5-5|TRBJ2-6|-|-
TGTGCCAGCAGCTACGGACGTGGTGGGGCCAACGTCCTGACTTTC
CASSYGRGGANVLTF
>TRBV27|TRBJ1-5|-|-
TGTGCCAGCAGTCCGTACAATCAGCCCCAGCATTTT
CASSPYNQPQHF
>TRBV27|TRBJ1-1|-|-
TGTGCCAGCAGTCCCTCGAGGGTGAACACTGAAGCTTTCTTT
CASSPSRVNTEAFF
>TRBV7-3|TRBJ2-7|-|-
TGTGCCAGCAGCCCACGCCCAGGGGTACCCTCCTACGAGCAGTACTTC
CASSPRPGVPSYEQYF